Only a few counts were recorded for the clone carrying this TCR beta chain. The antigen is not known. This sample is drawn from a study of CD8 T cells in ankylosing spondylitis. TCRdb processed the 5' RACE reads anew with MiXCR; each CDR3 protein has one entry. The sample contains about 160,000 distinct CDR3 sequences, 8.5% to 10% of which appear only once. General study points: There was reportedly significant enrichment of clones that were disease-linked in matched ankylosing spondylitis synovial fluid. A motif of seven or eight highly homologous TCR beta variants was seen as apparently characteristic of ankylosing spondylitis blood.

Germline lookup yields CDR1 SGHRS and CDR2 YFSETQ. The CDR3 spans 14 residues. V was clipped by 2 bases and J by 3 bases, with 12 bases between them. The V and J genes are TRBV5-1 and TRBJ2-7; no firm D call. The sequenced sample consisted of blood, either unsorted or a sorted T cell fraction (not recorded which). This receptor was identified in a female donor with ankylosing spondylitis or in good health (not recorded which). CDR3 protein: CASSLQSNYYEQYF. The CDR3, as DNA: TGCGCCAGCAGCTTACAGAGTAACTACTACGAGCAGTACTTC.